This entry features one T cell receptor beta chain sequence. No antigen is known for it. The method was immunoSEQ multiplex PCR; TCRdb's version includes in-frame clones alone and lacks a portion of them. The table records 65,000 to 95,000 clones, around 80% of them present only once. The CDR3 spans 13 residues. CDR1 and CDR2 from the germline V gene are SGHNT and YYREEE (reference sequence). Trimming at V came to 2 bases and at J to 7 bases, leaving 3 bases not matched to a gene. The record originates from a study of OX40 agonist ivuxolimab in advanced cancers. Background on the study: Patients took ivuxolimab, an agonistic anti-OX40 (CD134) antibody. Study-level findings and limits: In general, CD8+ T cells held more expanded clones than CD4+ did, on average. Individuals who were partial responders at 0.1-3.0 mg/kg had clonal expansion that ranked among the lowest.

This sample comprised CD4+ or CD8+ T cells sorted from blood, obtained in a trial of the OX40 agonist ivuxolimab. The chain has TRBV5-4 and TRBJ1-2; 9 bases are shared with TRBD1. The sequence was collected from an adult with an advanced solid tumor such as melanoma, head and neck, liver or kidney cancer. CDR3 in DNA: TGTGCCAGCAGCTTTACAGGGGGCGCTGGCTACACCTTC. This translates into CASSFTGGAGYTF.